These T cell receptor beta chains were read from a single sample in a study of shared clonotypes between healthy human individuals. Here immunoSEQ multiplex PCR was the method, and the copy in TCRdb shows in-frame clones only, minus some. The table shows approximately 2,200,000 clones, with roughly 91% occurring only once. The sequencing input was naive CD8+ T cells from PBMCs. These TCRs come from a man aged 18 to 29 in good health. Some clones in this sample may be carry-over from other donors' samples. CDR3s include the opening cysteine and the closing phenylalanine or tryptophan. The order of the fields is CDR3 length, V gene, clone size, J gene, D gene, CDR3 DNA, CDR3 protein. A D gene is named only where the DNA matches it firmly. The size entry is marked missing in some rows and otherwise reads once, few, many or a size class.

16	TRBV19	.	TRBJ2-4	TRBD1	TGTGCCACTTGGGACAGCGATCCACTAGCCAAAAACATTCAGTACTTC	CATWDSDPLAKNIQYF
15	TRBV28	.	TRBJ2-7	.	TGTGCCAGCAGTTTATTGTCCGAAGTGAGGGACGAGCAGTACTTC	CASSLLSEVRDEQYF
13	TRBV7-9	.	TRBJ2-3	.	TGTGCCAGCAGCACCCCAGACGCAGATACGCAGTATTTT	CASSTPDADTQYF
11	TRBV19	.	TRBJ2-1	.	TGTGCCAGTAAATGGGGACGGGAGCAGTTCTTC	CASKWGREQFF
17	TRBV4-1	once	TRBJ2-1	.	TGCGCCAGCAGCCAACCTATGGGGGTCAGGATATACAATGAGCAGTTCTTC	CASSQPMGVRIYNEQFF
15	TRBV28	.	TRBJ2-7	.	TGTGCCAGCTCAGTTGGGCCAGAGTCCTCCTACGAGCAGTACTTC	CASSVGPESSYEQYF
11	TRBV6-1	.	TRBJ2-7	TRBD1	TGTGCCAGCACCAAGCCCGGACAGGCTTGCTTC	CASTKPGQACF
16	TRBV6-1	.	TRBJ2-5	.	TGTGCCAGCAGTGAAGTCGGGCCGGTGAAGAGGGAGACCCAGTACTTC	CASSEVGPVKRETQYF
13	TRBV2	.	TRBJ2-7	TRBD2	TGTGCCACCGGACTAGCGGGGCCCTACGAGCAGTACTTC	CATGLAGPYEQYF
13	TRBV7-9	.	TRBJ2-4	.	TGTGCCAGCACTGGACAGGCCAAAAACATTCAGTACTTC	CASTGQAKNIQYF
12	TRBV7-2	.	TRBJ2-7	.	TGTGCCAGCAGCTTACCGGGGACCGAGCAGTACTTC	CASSLPGTEQYF
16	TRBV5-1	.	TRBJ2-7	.	TGCGCCAGCAGCTTGGAAATAGGGACTTCAGGGGTAGAGCAGTACTTC	CASSLEIGTSGVEQYF
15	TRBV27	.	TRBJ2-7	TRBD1	TGTGCCAGCAGTTTCGGGACAGGGGCAGCCTACGAGCAGTACTTC	CASSFGTGAAYEQYF
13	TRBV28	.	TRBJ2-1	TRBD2	TGTGCCAGCAGTTCCGGGGGCGGGACTAGCGGATTCTTC	CASSSGGGTSGFF
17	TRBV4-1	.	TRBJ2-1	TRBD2	TGCGCCAGCAGCCGAGTGGGTAGCGGGAGCTCCTACAATGAGCAGTTCTTC	CASSRVGSGSSYNEQFF
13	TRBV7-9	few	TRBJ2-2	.	TGTGCCAGCAGTAACAGGGACGGCGGGGAGCTGTTTTTT	CASSNRDGGELFF
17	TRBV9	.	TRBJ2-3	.	TGTGCCAGCAGCCCCTCGAGGGTAGTAACGACCTTCGATACGCAGTATTTT	CASSPSRVVTTFDTQYF
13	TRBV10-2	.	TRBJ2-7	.	TGCGCCAGCTCTCTTAGCGAAGCTTACGAGCAGTACTTC	CASSLSEAYEQYF
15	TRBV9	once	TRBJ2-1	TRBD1	TGTGCCAGCAGCCCCACCGGGACAGGGGGTAATGAGCAGTTCTTC	CASSPTGTGGNEQFF
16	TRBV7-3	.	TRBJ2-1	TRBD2	TGTGCCAGCAGCCTAGCGGGAGGGCCAGGTTACAATGAGCAGTTCTTC	CASSLAGGPGYNEQFF
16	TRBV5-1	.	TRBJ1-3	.	TGCGCCAGCAGCCTAGGGACCTCGAGCTCTGGAAACACCATATATTTT	CASSLGTSSSGNTIYF
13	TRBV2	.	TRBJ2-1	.	TGTGCCATCCTTGGGGACGAAGTCGGTGAGCAGTTCTTC	CAILGDEVGEQFF
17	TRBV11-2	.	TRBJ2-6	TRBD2	TGTGCCAGCAGCCTGACTAGCGGGATCTCTGGGGCCAACGTCCTGACTTTC	CASSLTSGISGANVLTF
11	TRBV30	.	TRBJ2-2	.	TGTGCCTGGGACCTTAGCGGGGAGCTGTTTTTT	CAWDLSGELFF
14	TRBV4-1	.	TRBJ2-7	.	TGCGCCAGCAGCCCCAGCCAGGGGACCTACGAGCAGTACTTC	CASSPSQGTYEQYF